The present entry profiles one TCR beta chain with its context. Antigen unknown. The time point: pre-sensitization, week 0. As for treatment: therapeutic diphenylcyclopropenone sensitization with weekly scalp DPC. This sample was included in a study of human T cells and chemical hapten exposure. Study-wide context: Sensitizing treatment utilized 2% DPC over a roughly 2 cm by roughly 2 cm portion of upper inner arm skin. Per-sample TCR yield variability stemmed mainly from small pooled library volume differences.

Original methodology: Samples held a median of around 100,000 TCRs, range about 23,224–700,000. TCRdb reanalysed the RACE reads using MiXCR and keeps one entry per CDR3 protein. These V and J calls are TCRdb output, not the study's own analysis. The repertoire holds nearly 110,000 distinct CDR3 sequences, 9% to 15% seen once, with roughly 1.6% in the top ten. CDR3 length: 11 residues. Germline loops: CDR1 MDHEN, CDR2 SYDVKM. Losses at the gene ends were 10 bases for V and 9 bases for J; bases not matched to a gene: 5. Study-wide points: Having alopecia, the donors may differ immunologically from healthy people.

The rearrangement links TRBV28 to TRBJ2-2; TRBD2 agrees at 7 bases. The starting material was whole blood, obtained in connection with sensitization to the hapten diphenylcyclopropenone (DPC). This TCR came from a woman in her forties or fifties with alopecia areata. Some clones in this sample may be carry-over from other donors' samples. CDR3 sequence reads: CAIGGSRELFF. The DNA of the CDR3 is TGTGCCATCGGGGGGAGCCGGGAGCTGTTTTTT.